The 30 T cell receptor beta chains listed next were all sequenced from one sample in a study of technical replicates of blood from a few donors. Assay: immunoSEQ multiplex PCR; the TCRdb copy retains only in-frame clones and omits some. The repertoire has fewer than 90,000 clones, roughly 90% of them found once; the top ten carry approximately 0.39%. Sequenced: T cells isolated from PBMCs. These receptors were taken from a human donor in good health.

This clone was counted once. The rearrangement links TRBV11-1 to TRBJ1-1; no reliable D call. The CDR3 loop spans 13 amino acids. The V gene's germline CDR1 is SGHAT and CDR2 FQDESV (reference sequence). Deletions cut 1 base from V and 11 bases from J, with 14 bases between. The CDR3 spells CASSLGPLVEAFF. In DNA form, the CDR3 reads TGTGCCAGCAGCTTAGGTCCCCTGGTAGAGGCTTTCTTT.

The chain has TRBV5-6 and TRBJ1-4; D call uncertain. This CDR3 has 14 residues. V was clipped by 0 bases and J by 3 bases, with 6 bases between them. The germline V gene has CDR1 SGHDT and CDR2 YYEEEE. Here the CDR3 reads CASSLVGANEKLFF. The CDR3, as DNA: TGTGCCAGCAGCTTGGTGGGAGCTAATGAAAAACTGTTTTTT.

In DNA, the CDR3 is TGTGCCAGCAGTTTATCCTTAGGCCGAGGGGAGCAGTACTTC. This sequence encodes CASSLSLGRGEQYF. V usage is TRBV28 and J usage is TRBJ2-7; perhaps TRBD2 as D (5 bases). Deletions cut 1 base from V and 7 bases from J, with 14 bases between. This CDR3 is 14 amino acids long. Germline V gene sequence: CDR1 MDHEN, CDR2 SYDVKM.

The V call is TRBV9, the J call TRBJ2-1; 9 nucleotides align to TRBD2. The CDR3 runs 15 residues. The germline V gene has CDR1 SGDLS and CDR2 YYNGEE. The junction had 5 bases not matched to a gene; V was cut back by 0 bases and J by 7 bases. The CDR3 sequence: CASSVAGLATNEQFF. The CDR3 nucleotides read TGTGCCAGCAGCGTAGCGGGACTAGCTACAAATGAGCAGTTCTTC.

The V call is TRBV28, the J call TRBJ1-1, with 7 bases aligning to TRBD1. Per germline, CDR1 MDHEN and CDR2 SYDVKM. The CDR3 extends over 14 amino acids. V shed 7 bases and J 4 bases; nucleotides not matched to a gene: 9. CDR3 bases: TGTGCCAGCACCGACCAGGGGGTTGGCACTGAAGCTTTCTTT. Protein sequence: CASTDQGVGTEAFF.

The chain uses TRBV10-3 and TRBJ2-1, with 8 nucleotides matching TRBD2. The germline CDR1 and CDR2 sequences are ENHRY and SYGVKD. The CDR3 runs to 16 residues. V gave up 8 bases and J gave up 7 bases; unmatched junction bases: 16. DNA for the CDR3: TGTGCCATCTTTCAAGTAGGAAGCGGGAGTTGGAATGAGCAGTTCTTC. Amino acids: CAIFQVGSGSWNEQFF.

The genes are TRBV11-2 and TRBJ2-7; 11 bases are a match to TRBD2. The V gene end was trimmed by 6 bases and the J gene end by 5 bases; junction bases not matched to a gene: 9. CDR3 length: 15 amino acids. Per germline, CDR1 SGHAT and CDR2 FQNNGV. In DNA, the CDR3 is TGTGCCAGCAGACAAATAGCGGGAGGGCCTCACGAGCAGTACTTC. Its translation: CASRQIAGGPHEQYF.

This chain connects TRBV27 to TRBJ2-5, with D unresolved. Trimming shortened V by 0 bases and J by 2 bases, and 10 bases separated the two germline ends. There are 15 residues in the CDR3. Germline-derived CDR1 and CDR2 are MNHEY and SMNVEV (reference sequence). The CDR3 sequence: CASSLSVQPQETQYF. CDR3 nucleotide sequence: TGTGCCAGCAGTTTATCGGTACAGCCACAAGAGACCCAGTACTTC.

The CDR3 region is CASSSRTSGWYTDTQYF. CDR3 DNA sequence: TGTGCCAGCAGCTCTAGGACTAGCGGGTGGTACACAGATACGCAGTATTTT. The chain employs TRBV5-6 and TRBJ2-3; TRBD2 matches at 11 bases. J gave up 2 bases and V 3 bases, and 8 bases lay outside the gene matches. CDR3 size: 17 residues. Germline V lookup: CDR1 SGHDT, CDR2 YYEEEE.

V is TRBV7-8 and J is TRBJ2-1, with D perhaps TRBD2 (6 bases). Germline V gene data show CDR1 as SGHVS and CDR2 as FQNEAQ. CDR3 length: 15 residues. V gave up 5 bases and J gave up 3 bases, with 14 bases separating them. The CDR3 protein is CASSPFAGSYNEQFF. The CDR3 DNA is TGTGCCAGCAGCCCCTTTGCGGGAAGCTACAATGAGCAGTTCTTC.

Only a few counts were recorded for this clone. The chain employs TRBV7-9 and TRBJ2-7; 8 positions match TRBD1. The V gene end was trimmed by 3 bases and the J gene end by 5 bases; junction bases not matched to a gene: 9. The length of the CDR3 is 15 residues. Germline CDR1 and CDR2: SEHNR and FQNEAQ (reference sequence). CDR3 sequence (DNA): TGTGCCAGCAGCTTGCAGGACAGGGATGTCGACGAGCAGTACTTC. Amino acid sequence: CASSLQDRDVDEQYF.

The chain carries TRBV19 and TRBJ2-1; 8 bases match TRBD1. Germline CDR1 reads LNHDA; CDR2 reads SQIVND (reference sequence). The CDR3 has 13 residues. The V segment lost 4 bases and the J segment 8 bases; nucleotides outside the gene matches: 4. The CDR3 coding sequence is TGTGCCAGTAGTAGGGGACAGGCCTATGAGCAGTTCTTC. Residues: CASSRGQAYEQFF.

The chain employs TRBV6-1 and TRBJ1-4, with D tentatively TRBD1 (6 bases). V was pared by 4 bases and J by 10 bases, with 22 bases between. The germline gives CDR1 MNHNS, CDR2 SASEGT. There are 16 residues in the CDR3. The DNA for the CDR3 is TGTGCCAGCAGTGCTCCAGGGGCCCCATCCAGGAGAAAACTGTTTTTT. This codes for CASSAPGAPSRRKLFF.

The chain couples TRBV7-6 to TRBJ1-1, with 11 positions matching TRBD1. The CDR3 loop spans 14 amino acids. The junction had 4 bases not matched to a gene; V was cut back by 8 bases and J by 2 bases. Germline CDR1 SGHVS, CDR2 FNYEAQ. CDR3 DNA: TGTGCCAGCTGGGGGACAGGGGGTAACACTGAAGCTTTCTTT. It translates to CASWGTGGNTEAFF.

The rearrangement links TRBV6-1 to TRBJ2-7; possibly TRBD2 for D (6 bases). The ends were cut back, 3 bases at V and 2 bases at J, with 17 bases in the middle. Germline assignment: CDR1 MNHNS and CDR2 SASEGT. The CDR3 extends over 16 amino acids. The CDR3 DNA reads TGTGCCAGCAGTGAGCTTGTTGGCGGGACGGCCTACGAGCAGTACTTC. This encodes CASSELVGGTAYEQYF.

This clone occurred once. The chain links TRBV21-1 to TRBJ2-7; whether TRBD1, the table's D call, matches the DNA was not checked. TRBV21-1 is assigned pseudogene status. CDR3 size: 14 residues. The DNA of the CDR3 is TGTGCCAGCAGCAAAACAAGACAGAGTTACGAGCAGTACTTC. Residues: CASSKTRQSYEQYF.

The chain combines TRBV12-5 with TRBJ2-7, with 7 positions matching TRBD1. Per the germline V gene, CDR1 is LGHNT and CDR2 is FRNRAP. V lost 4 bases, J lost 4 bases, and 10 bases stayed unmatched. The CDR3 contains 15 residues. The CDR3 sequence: CASGSPDRERYEQYF. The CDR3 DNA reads TGTGCTAGTGGTTCCCCCGACAGGGAGAGGTACGAGCAGTACTTC.

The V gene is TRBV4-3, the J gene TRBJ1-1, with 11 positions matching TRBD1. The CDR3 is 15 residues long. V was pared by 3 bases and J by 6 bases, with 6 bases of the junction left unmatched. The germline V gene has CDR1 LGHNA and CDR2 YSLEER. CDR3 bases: TGCGCCAGCAGCCAGTTGGACAGGGGGCCGCCTGAAGCTTTCTTT. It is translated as CASSQLDRGPPEAFF.

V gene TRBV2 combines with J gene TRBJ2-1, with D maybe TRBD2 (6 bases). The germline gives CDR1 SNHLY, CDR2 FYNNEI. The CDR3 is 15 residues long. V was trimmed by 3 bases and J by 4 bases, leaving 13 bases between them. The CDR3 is CASSDRGGPYNEQFF. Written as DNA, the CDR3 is TGTGCCAGCAGTGATCGAGGAGGGCCGTACAATGAGCAGTTCTTC.

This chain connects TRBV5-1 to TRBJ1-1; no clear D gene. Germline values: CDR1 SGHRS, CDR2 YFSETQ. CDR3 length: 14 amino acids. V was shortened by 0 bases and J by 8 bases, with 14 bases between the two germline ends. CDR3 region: CASSLAARGTEAFF. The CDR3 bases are TGCGCCAGCAGCTTGGCCGCCCGAGGAACCGAAGCTTTCTTT.

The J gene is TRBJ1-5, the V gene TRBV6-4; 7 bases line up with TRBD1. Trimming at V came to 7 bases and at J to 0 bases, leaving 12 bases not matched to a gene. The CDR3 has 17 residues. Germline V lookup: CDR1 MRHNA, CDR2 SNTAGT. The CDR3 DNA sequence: TGTGCCAGCACGTTAAGTGACAGGGAATATAGCAATCAGCCCCAGCATTTT. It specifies CASTLSDREYSNQPQHF.

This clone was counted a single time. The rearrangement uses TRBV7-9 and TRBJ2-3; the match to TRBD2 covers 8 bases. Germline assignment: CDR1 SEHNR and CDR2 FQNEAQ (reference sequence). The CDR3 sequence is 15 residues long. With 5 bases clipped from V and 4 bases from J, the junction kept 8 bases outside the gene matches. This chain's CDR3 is CASSHSGSNPDTQYF. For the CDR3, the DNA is TGTGCCAGCAGCCACAGCGGGAGCAATCCAGATACGCAGTATTTT.

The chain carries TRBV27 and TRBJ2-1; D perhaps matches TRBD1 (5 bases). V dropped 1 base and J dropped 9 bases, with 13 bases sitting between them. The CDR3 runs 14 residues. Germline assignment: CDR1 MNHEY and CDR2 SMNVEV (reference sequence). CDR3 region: CASSLWLGASEQFF. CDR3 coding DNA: TGTGCCAGCAGTTTATGGCTAGGGGCCAGTGAGCAGTTCTTC.

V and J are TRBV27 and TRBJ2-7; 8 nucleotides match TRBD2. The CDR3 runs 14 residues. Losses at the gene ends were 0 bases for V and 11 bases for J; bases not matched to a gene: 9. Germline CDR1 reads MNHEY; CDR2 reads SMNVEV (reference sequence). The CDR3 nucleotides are TGTGCCAGCAGTTTATCAGGCGGGGGGACTTTTAAGTACTTC. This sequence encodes CASSLSGGGTFKYF.

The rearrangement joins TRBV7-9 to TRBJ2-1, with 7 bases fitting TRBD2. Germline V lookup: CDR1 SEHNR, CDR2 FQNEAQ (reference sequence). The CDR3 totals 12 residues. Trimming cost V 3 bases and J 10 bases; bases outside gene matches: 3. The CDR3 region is CASSFTGGEQFF. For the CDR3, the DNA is TGTGCCAGCAGCTTTACGGGAGGAGAGCAGTTCTTC.

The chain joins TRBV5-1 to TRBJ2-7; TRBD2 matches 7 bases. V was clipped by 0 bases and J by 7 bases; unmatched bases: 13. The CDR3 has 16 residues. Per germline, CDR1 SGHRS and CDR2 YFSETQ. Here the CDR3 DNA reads TGCGCCAGCAGCTTGGGAGGGAGGGCCTTGTGGGATGAGCAGTACTTC. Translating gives CASSLGGRALWDEQYF.

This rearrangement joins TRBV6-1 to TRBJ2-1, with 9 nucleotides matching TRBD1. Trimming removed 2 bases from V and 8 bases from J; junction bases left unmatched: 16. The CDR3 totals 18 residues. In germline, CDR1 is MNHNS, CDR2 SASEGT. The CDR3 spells CASSEFGALRQGVHEQFF. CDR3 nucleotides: TGTGCCAGCAGTGAATTCGGGGCCCTTAGACAGGGGGTCCATGAGCAGTTCTTC.

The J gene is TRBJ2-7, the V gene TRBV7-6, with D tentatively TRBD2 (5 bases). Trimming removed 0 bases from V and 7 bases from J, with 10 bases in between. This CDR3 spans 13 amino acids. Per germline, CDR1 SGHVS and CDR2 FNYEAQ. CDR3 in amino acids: CASSLAGVVEQYF. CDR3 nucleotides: TGTGCCAGCAGCTTAGCGGGAGTGGTAGAGCAGTACTTC.

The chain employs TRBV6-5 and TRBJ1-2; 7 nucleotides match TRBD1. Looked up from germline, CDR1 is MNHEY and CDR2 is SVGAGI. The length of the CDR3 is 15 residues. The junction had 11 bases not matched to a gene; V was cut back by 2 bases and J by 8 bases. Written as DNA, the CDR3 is TGTGCCAGCAGTTACGAGGCAGGGGGGATGAGGGGCTACACCTTC. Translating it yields CASSYEAGGMRGYTF.

The CDR3 spells CASSWGELAYEQYF. The CDR3 region has the DNA TGTGCCAGCAGTTGGGGGGAGCTGGCCTACGAGCAGTACTTC. This chain uses TRBV6-1 with TRBJ2-7; D possibly corresponds to TRBD2 (6 bases). Germline CDR1 MNHNS, CDR2 SASEGT. The CDR3 runs to 14 residues. The V end lost 5 bases, the J end lost 2 bases, and 13 bases lay between the germline ends.